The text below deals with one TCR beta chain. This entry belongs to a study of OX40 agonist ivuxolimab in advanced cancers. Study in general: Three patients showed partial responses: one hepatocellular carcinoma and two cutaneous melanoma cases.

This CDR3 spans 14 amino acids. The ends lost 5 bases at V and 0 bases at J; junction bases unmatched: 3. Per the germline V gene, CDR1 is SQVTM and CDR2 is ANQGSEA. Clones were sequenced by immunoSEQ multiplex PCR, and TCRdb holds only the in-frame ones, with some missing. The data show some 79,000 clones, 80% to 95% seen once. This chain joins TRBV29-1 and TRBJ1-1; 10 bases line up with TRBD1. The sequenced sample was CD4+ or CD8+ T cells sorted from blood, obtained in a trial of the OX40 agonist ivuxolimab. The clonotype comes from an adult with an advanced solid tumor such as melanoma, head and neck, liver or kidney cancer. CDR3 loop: CSVRTGGMNTEAFF. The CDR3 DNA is TGCAGCGTTAGGACAGGGGGAATGAACACTGAAGCTTTCTTT.